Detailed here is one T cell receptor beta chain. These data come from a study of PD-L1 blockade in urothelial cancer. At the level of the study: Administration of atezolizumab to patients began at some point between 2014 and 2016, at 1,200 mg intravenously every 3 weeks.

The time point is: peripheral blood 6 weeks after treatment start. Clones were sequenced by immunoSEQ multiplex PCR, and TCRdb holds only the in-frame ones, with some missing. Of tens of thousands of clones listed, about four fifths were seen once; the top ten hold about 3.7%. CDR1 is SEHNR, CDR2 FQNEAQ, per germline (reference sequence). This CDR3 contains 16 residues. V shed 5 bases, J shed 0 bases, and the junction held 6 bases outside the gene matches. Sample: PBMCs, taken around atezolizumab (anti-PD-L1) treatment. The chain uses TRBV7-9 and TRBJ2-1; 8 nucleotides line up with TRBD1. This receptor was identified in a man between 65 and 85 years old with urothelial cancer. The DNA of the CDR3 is TGTGCCAGCAGCCCCAGACAGGGGCGCTCCTACAATGAGCAGTTCTTC. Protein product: CASSPRQGRSYNEQFF.